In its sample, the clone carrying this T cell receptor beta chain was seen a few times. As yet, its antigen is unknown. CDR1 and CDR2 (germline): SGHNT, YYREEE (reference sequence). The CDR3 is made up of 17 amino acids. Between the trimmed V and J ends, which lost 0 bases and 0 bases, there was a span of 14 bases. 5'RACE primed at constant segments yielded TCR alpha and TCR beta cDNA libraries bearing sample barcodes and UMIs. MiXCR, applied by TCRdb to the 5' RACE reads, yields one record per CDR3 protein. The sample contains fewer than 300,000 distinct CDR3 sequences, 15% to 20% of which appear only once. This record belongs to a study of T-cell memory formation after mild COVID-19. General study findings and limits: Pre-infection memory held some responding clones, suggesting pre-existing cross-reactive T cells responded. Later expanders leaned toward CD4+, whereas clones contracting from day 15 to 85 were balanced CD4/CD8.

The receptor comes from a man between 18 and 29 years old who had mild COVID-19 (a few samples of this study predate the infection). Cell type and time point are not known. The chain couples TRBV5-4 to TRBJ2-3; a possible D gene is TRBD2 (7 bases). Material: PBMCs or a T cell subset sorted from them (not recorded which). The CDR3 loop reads CASSLGGGGASTDTQYF. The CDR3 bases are TGTGCCAGCAGCTTGGGGGGGGGCGGAGCGAGCACAGATACGCAGTATTTT.